This paragraph reports one TCR beta chain. Germline CDR1 reads KGHSH; CDR2 reads LQKENI. Trimming took off 2 bases at V and 8 bases at J, with 15 bases between the two ends. The CDR3 has 15 amino acids. Sequenced by immunoSEQ multiplex PCR; TCRdb stores in-frame clones only, minus some. The table lists approximately 220,000 clones, over 80% of them singletons. These data come from a study of blood T cell repertoires in COVID-19. Recruitment covered 25 or so US areas and drew participants whose ages spanned about 18 to 100 years. The clonotype originates from a woman aged 30 to 39 with acute COVID-19. The chain uses TRBV18 and TRBJ1-4, with D perhaps matching TRBD1 (6 bases). The specimen sequenced was PBMCs or T cells enriched from blood (not recorded which). The CDR3 spells CASSPLWGQGEKLFF. CDR3 DNA sequence: TGTGCCAGCTCACCATTGTGGGGGCAAGGAGAAAAACTGTTTTTT.